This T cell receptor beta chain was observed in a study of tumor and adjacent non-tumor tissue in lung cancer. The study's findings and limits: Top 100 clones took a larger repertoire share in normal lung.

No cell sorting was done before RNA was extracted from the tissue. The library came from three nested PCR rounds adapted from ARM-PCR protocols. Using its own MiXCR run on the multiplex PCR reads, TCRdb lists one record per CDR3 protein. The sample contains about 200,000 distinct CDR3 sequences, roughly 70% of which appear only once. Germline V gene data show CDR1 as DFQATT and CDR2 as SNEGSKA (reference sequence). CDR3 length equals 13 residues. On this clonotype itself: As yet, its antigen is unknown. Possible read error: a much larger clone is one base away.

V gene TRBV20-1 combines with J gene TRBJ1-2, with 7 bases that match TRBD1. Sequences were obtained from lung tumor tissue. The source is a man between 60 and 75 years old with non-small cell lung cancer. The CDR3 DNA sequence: TGCGGTGCTAAGACAGGGTGGGGCTATGGCTACACCTTC. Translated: CGAKTGWGYGYTF.